This T cell receptor beta chain was sequenced during a study of blood T cells in healthy people across ages. Findings and caveats of the study: The lack of PBMC sorting stopped any conclusive naive versus antigen-experienced comparison. Older age coincided with a roughly linear decline in TCR beta diversity per million T cells.

On this clonotype: What it recognizes is unknown.

The second PCR ran roughly 7 to 11 cycles with a sample-barcoded 5' primer and J-beta primers. TCRdb reanalysed the 5' RACE reads using MiXCR and keeps one entry per CDR3 protein. The table records about 1.5 million distinct CDR3 sequences, about 43% of them present only once. Each donor gave 9.5 to 10 milliliters of peripheral blood. Total RNA, at least 6 micrograms per sample, came from PBMCs. Trimming took 0 bases from V and 10 from J; bases not matched to a gene: 2. The germline gives CDR1 SGHVS, CDR2 FQNEAQ. This CDR3 has 14 residues. This receptor was taken from a woman under 30 in good health. The chain carries TRBV7-8 and TRBJ1-6, with TRBD1 matching 8 bases. Specimen: blood. CDR3 sequence (DNA): TGTGCCAGCAGCTTAGCGGCAGGGGGCTCACCCCTCCACTTT. It translates to CASSLAAGGSPLHF.